The present TCR beta chain was sequenced within a study of T cell responses to AZD1222 COVID-19 vaccine. The CDR3 consists of 16 residues. The germline V gene encodes CDR1 SGHTA and CDR2 FQGNSA. V lost 4 bases to trimming and J lost 7 bases; unmatched junction nucleotides: 13. Profiling relied on immunoSEQ multiplex PCR, and the TCRdb table lists in-frame clones only, not all of them. The sample yields about 130,000 clones, 90% seen once. This receptor was identified in an adult in good health. V gene TRBV7-2 combines with J gene TRBJ1-5, with 7 positions matching TRBD1. The sequencing here drew on peripheral blood, taken on day 0 of AZD1222 vaccination. The CDR3 is CASSSTTGRGRQPQHF. CDR3 nucleotides: TGTGCCAGCAGCTCCACGACAGGGAGGGGGAGACAGCCCCAGCATTTT.